This entry lists 15 T cell receptor beta chains sequenced from one sample in a study of neurological immune-mediated disorders. TCRdb re-called the 5' RACE reads with MiXCR, one entry per CDR3 protein. The sample has some 54,000 distinct CDR3 sequences; about 10% are singletons. Noted time point: longitudinal time-point 1 (baseline). What was sequenced was PBMCs. The receptors were gathered from a male donor with HTLV-1-associated myelopathy (HAM/TSP).

This clonotype was counted at least ten times. This sequence joins TRBV5-1 and TRBJ1-5; 7 bases are shared with TRBD1. Germline V gene lookup returns CDR1 SGHRS and CDR2 YFSETQ. This CDR3 is 15 amino acids long. The V segment lost 3 bases and the J segment 4 bases; nucleotides outside the gene matches: 7. CDR3 DNA: TGCGCCAGCAGCTGGGAGGGGGCGTTAAATCAGCCCCAGCATTTT. Amino acids: CASSWEGALNQPQHF.

Details on this clonotype: A read error may explain this, as a much larger clone is one base away. The chain employs TRBV5-5 and TRBJ2-7; 12 positions match TRBD1. The germline V gene encodes CDR1 SGHKS and CDR2 YYEKEE (reference sequence). The CDR3 consists of 14 residues. The V gene end was trimmed by 2 bases and the J gene end by 5 bases; junction bases not matched to a gene: 2. DNA of the CDR3: TGTGCCAGCAGCTTTGGGACAGGGGGCCACGAGCAGTACTTC. Translated, it gives CASSFGTGGHEQYF.

This clonotype was picked up many times. The CDR3 bases are TGTGCCAGCAGCCTTTCAACTAATGAAAAACTGTTTTTT. This encodes CASSLSTNEKLFF. V gene TRBV7-3 combines with J gene TRBJ1-4; D not resolved. Germline-derived CDR1 and CDR2 are SGHTA and FQGTGA. V was trimmed by 5 bases and J by 0 bases, leaving 4 bases between them. The CDR3 runs to 13 residues.

The sample holds many counts of this clonotype. The J gene is TRBJ1-2, the V gene TRBV5-1, with 9 bases aligning to TRBD1. Germline V lookup: CDR1 SGHRS, CDR2 YFSETQ. V dropped 4 bases and J dropped 2; count of bases not matched to a gene: 3. The CDR3 has 14 residues. This chain's CDR3 is CASSSTGGNYGYTF. CDR3 sequence (DNA): TGCGCCAGCAGCAGTACAGGGGGCAACTATGGCTACACCTTC.

This clonotype occurred many times. The rearrangement uses TRBV12-3 or TRBV12-4 and TRBJ1-5, with D possibly being TRBD1 (6 bases). The CDR3 spans 16 residues. Trimming cost V 6 bases and J 2 bases, with 17 bases left between them. This CDR3 reads CASSFYRALGNQPQHF. CDR3 DNA sequence: TGTGCCAGCAGCTTTTACAGGGCCCTTGGCAATCAGCCCCAGCATTTT.

This clonotype was detected ten times or more. V gene TRBV5-1 combines with J gene TRBJ1-2, with D perhaps TRBD1 (5 bases). V was pared by 0 bases and J by 4 bases, with 10 bases between. The CDR3 is made up of 14 amino acids. Per germline, CDR1 SGHRS and CDR2 YFSETQ. The CDR3 DNA is TGCGCCAGCAGCTTGGCCGACGGGGGCTATGGCTACACCTTC. It codes for CASSLADGGYGYTF. The full variable domain, its missing parts supplied by reference TRBV5-1 and TRBJ1-2, is KAGVTQTPRYLIKTRGQQVTLSCSPISGHRSVSWYQQTPGQGLQFLFEYFSETQRNKGNFPGRFSGRQFSNSRSEMNVSTLELGDSALYLCASSLADGGYGYTFGSGTRLTVV.

This clonotype was seen at least ten times. The J gene is TRBJ2-3, the V gene TRBV5-1; D call uncertain. The length of the CDR3 is 14 residues. Germline values: CDR1 SGHRS, CDR2 YFSETQ. Between the trimmed V and J ends, which lost 1 base and 5 bases, there was a span of 11 bases. CDR3 loop: CASSLSGSEDTQYF. The CDR3 DNA sequence: TGCGCCAGCAGCTTGTCAGGATCCGAAGATACGCAGTATTTT.

The table lists this clonotype with many counts. This chain connects TRBV9 to TRBJ1-1, with 8 bases aligning to TRBD1. V shed 4 bases, J shed 0 bases, and the junction held 8 bases outside the gene matches. CDR1 and CDR2 (germline): SGDLS, YYNGEE. This CDR3 has 16 residues. CDR3 loop: CASSPRRTGMNTEAFF. CDR3 bases: TGTGCCAGCAGCCCTCGACGGACAGGGATGAACACTGAAGCTTTCTTT.

This clonotype has ten or more counts. The chain has TRBV20-1 and TRBJ2-1; 13 nucleotides line up with TRBD2. J gave up 2 bases and V 3 bases, and 4 bases lay outside the gene matches. The CDR3 length is 16 residues. Germline CDR1 DFQATT, CDR2 SNEGSKA (reference sequence). The CDR3 reads CSASGTSGATYNEQFF. CDR3 coding DNA: TGCAGTGCTAGCGGGACTAGCGGGGCGACCTACAATGAGCAGTTCTTC.

This clonotype was seen more than once but under ten times. V is TRBV7-2 and J is TRBJ2-7; 8 positions agree with TRBD1. Germline values: CDR1 SGHTA, CDR2 FQGNSA. Trimming took 1 base from V and 6 from J; bases not matched to a gene: 11. The CDR3 loop spans 16 amino acids. The CDR3 sequence is CASSLVGTGPFFEQYF. For the CDR3, the DNA is TGTGCCAGCAGCTTAGTGGGGACAGGACCTTTTTTCGAGCAGTACTTC.

This clonotype was detected ten times or more. The V gene is TRBV15, the J gene TRBJ1-4, with D unclear. V lost 0 bases, J lost 1 base, and 9 bases lay in between. CDR3 length equals 16 residues. CDR1 and CDR2 (germline): LNHNV, YYDKDF (reference sequence). The CDR3 nucleotides read TGTGCCACCAGCAGAGACCCGAGTTTAACTAATGAAAAACTGTTTTTT. As protein: CATSRDPSLTNEKLFF.

This clonotype has ten or more counts. The J gene is TRBJ2-5, the V gene TRBV20-1; TRBD1 agrees at 7 bases. Germline V gene data show CDR1 as DFQATT and CDR2 as SNEGSKA (reference sequence). The CDR3 covers 13 residues. The V segment lost 6 bases and the J segment 1 base; nucleotides outside the gene matches: 5. In DNA form, the CDR3 reads TGCAGTGCCAATGGACAGGCCCAAGAGACCCAGTACTTC. Amino acids: CSANGQAQETQYF.

This clonotype was recorded at least ten times. The V and J genes are TRBV5-1 and TRBJ1-2; no definite D call. V dropped 0 bases and J dropped 6 bases, with 6 bases sitting between them. Germline V gene lookup returns CDR1 SGHRS and CDR2 YFSETQ. This CDR3 comprises 12 residues. The CDR3, as DNA: TGCGCCAGCAGCTTGGGTACCAATGGCTACACCTTC. The encoded protein is CASSLGTNGYTF.

In this sample, this clonotype turned up a few times. This chain links TRBV20-1 with TRBJ2-3; tentatively, D is TRBD2 (6 bases). V was trimmed by 1 base and J by 2 bases, leaving 10 bases between them. The CDR3 length is 14 residues. In germline, CDR1 is DFQATT, CDR2 SNEGSKA (reference sequence). The DNA for the CDR3 is TGCAGTGCTAGAGTGCGGGGAACCACAGATACGCAGTATTTT. Amino acid sequence: CSARVRGTTDTQYF.

This clonotype has just a few counts. The V and J genes are TRBV6-2 or TRBV6-3 and TRBJ2-3, with 10 bases matching TRBD2. The germline V gene encodes CDR1 MNHEY and CDR2 SVGEGT. The CDR3 has 16 amino acids. V shed 0 bases, J shed 8 bases, and the junction held 8 bases outside the gene matches. The CDR3 is CASSYSRTSGGGTQYF. CDR3 bases: TGTGCCAGCAGTTACTCGAGGACTAGCGGAGGAGGTACGCAGTATTTT.